Shown below are 5 T cell receptor beta chains from a single sample sequenced in a study of blood T cells in healthy people across ages. PCR was performed a second time for roughly 7 to 11 cycles using a sample-barcoded 5' primer and a J-beta primer mix. TCRdb fed the 5' RACE reads into MiXCR, producing one record per CDR3 protein. The data hold about 290,000 distinct CDR3 sequences, with roughly 27% observed a single time. Material: blood. All receptors derive from a woman in her 70s in good health.

The chain has TRBV28 and TRBJ2-3; unclear D gene. Germline CDR1 and CDR2: MDHEN and SYDVKM. This CDR3 has 15 residues. The ends were cut back, 8 bases at V and 0 bases at J, with 15 bases in the middle. The CDR3 loop is CASADPEISTDTQYF. For the CDR3, the DNA is TGTGCCAGCGCGGATCCGGAAATTAGCACAGATACGCAGTATTTT.

The chain recombines TRBV5-1 with TRBJ1-2, with TRBD1 identical over 8 bases. V was pared by 0 bases and J by 4 bases, with 8 bases of the junction left unmatched. CDR3 length: 16 amino acids. Germline V lookup: CDR1 SGHRS, CDR2 YFSETQ. The CDR3: CASSLAPGTGAYGYTF. The CDR3 region has the DNA TGCGCCAGCAGCTTGGCCCCCGGGACAGGTGCCTATGGCTACACCTTC.

The chain is built from TRBV29-1 and TRBJ1-4; 7 bases align to TRBD1. In germline, CDR1 is SQVTM, CDR2 ANQGSEA. The CDR3 spans 15 residues. V dropped 5 bases and J dropped 6; count of bases not matched to a gene: 12. The CDR3 protein is CSVSGATGRDEKLFF. The CDR3 coding sequence is TGCAGCGTTAGTGGGGCGACAGGGAGGGATGAAAAACTGTTTTTT.

J is TRBJ2-1 and V is TRBV6-1, with D uncertain. The J call could be wrong; TRBJ2-7 is a better fit for the DNA end. The length of the CDR3 is 13 residues. Germline loops: CDR1 MNHNS, CDR2 SASEGT. The CDR3 nucleotides read TGTGCCAGCGATCCAAAAGCCTCCTACGAGCAGTACTTC. It is translated as CASDPKASYEQYF.

V gene TRBV13 combines with J gene TRBJ2-4; 7 bases agree with TRBD2. After removal of 1 base from V and 5 bases from J, the junction contained 5 bases not matched to a gene. The CDR3 is made up of 15 amino acids. The germline V gene has CDR1 PRHDT and CDR2 FYEKMQ (reference sequence). The CDR3 sequence is CASSLAERGQNIQYF. DNA for the CDR3: TGTGCCAGCAGCTTAGCGGAGCGGGGTCAAAACATTCAGTACTTC.